The clone carrying this TCR beta chain occurred many times. Its antigen is not identified. Together with thyroid ultrasound, orbital computed tomography, serum thyroxine and TRAb, clinical symptoms were used for diagnoses. Source material for PBMCs was more than 7.5 ml fresh peripheral blood. This record belongs to a study of T cells in Graves' hyperthyroidism and ophthalmopathy. Regarding the study as a whole: Ophthalmopathy and stable hyperthyroidism were told apart by a 13 V-J model.

Germline loops: CDR1 MDHEN, CDR2 SYDVKM. Trimming at V came to 8 bases and at J to 0 bases, leaving 18 bases not matched to a gene. This CDR3 region has 18 residues. Amplified regions were TCR beta CDR3 sequences from RNA transcripts. The HTBI primer set drove a first-round RT-PCR of the TCR CDR3. TCRdb re-called the multiplex PCR reads through MiXCR, storing one row per CDR3 protein. The table has around 240,000 distinct CDR3 sequences, less than 20% seen once. The chain employs TRBV28 and TRBJ1-2; 7 nucleotides agree with TRBD1. The material sequenced was blood. The clonotype was recovered from a woman aged 18-29 years with Graves' ophthalmopathy. The CDR3 is CASFLKRRDRAPNYGYTF. CDR3 in DNA: TGTGCCAGCTTTCTAAAGAGACGTGACAGGGCCCCTAACTATGGCTACACCTTC.